This T cell receptor beta chain was recorded in a study of response to subunit inactivated influenza vaccine. CDR1 is KGHDR, CDR2 SFDVKD, per germline. J gave up 4 bases and V 8 bases, and 12 bases lay outside the gene matches. The CDR3 has 16 amino acids. Via MiXCR, TCRdb re-called the RT-PCR reads, giving one row per CDR3 protein. The table records approximately 490,000 distinct CDR3 sequences, more than 7% of them present only once. The sequence came from a man between 50 and 69 years old who received an inactivated influenza vaccine. Specimen: PBMCs from blood, collected around 25 months after vaccination. The rearrangement joins TRBV24-1 to TRBJ1-5; 8 bases agree with TRBD1. CDR3 residues: CATNRQTDRENQPQHF. CDR3 DNA sequence: TGTGCCACCAACAGACAGACGGACAGGGAGAATCAGCCCCAGCATTTT.